Below are 19 T cell receptor beta chains sequenced from a single sample in a study of blood T cell repertoires in COVID-19. Repertoires were generated with immunoSEQ multiplex PCR, while TCRdb's copy carries only in-frame clones and drops some. The sample carries 190,000 or so clones, around 84% recorded once. What was sequenced was peripheral blood. The receptors were sampled from a man aged 40-49 years with active or convalescent COVID-19.

This sequence joins TRBV21-1 and TRBJ1-6; the table gives TRBD1 as D, unverified against the DNA. TRBV21-1 is flagged as a pseudogene. This CDR3 comprises 15 residues. The CDR3 coding sequence is TGTGCCAGCAGCGGACAGGGGAGCTATAATTCACCCCTCCACTTT. Its translation is CASSGQGSYNSPLHF.

V is TRBV25-1 and J is TRBJ2-1, with 8 bases identical to TRBD1. This CDR3 region has 16 residues. The J segment lost 4 bases and the V segment lost 1 base, leaving 6 bases of the junction unmatched. Germline CDR1 reads MGHDK; CDR2 reads SYGVNS. The DNA of the CDR3 is TGTGCCAGCAGTGAATCGGGACAGGAGATATACAATGAGCAGTTCTTC. This gives the protein CASSESGQEIYNEQFF.

The chain joins TRBV3-1 (or the pseudogene TRBV3-2) to TRBJ1-1; weak D call: TRBD1 (6 bases). CDR1 LGHDT and CDR2 YNNKEL come from the germline V gene (reference sequence). V was pared by 4 bases and J by 8 bases, with 11 bases between. The CDR3 is made up of 12 amino acids. CDR3 in DNA: TGTGCCAGCAGCCGCACAGGGTCAGAAGCTTTCTTT. Amino acids: CASSRTGSEAFF.

The chain links TRBV3-1 (or the pseudogene TRBV3-2) to TRBJ1-5; D is unresolved. The CDR3 is made up of 13 amino acids. From germline, CDR1 is LGHDT and CDR2 YNNKEL (reference sequence). The V and J ends lost 1 base and 4 bases respectively, with 5 bases between them. CDR3 bases: TGTGCCAGCAGCCAAGTTCAGAATCAGCCCCAGCATTTT. It yields the protein CASSQVQNQPQHF.

In its sample, this clone was seen a few times. The chain uses TRBV18 and TRBJ2-3, with 15 bases identical to TRBD2. CDR1 and CDR2 (germline): KGHSH, LQKENI. CDR3 length equals 16 residues. V gave up 2 bases and J gave up 5 bases; unmatched junction bases: 2. Here the CDR3 DNA reads TGTGCCAGCTCACCAAAGGGACTAGCGGGGGGAGATACGCAGTATTTT. As protein: CASSPKGLAGGDTQYF. Variable domain in full (rest from reference TRBV18 and TRBJ2-3): NAGVMQNPRHLVRRRGQEARLRCSPMKGHSHVYWYRQLPEEGLKFMVYLQKENIIDESGMPKERFSAEFPKEGPSILRIQQVVRGDSAAYFCASSPKGLAGGDTQYFGPGTRLTVL.

The chain links TRBV27 to TRBJ1-4; 7 positions agree with TRBD1. Germline V gene data show CDR1 as MNHEY and CDR2 as SMNVEV (reference sequence). Trimming cost V 2 bases and J 7 bases; bases outside gene matches: 4. This CDR3 has 14 residues. The CDR3 DNA sequence: TGTGCCAGCAGTTTAAGGGGGCAGACTGAAAAACTGTTTTTT. It specifies CASSLRGQTEKLFF.

This chain uses TRBV27 with TRBJ1-1, with TRBD1 matching 9 bases. The V gene's germline CDR1 is MNHEY and CDR2 SMNVEV (reference sequence). The CDR3 sequence is 13 residues long. The trim removed 3 bases at V and 8 bases at J, leaving 4 bases unmatched. CDR3 sequence (DNA): TGTGCCAGCAGTTTTAGGACAGGGGAAGAAGCTTTCTTT. Translated, it gives CASSFRTGEEAFF.

This sequence joins TRBV19 and TRBJ2-2; 7 bases are shared with TRBD1. After removal of 8 bases from V and 0 bases from J, the junction contained 3 bases not matched to a gene. The CDR3 length is 14 residues. The V gene's germline CDR1 is LNHDA and CDR2 SQIVND (reference sequence). CDR3 region: CASRDRANTGELFF. The CDR3, as DNA: TGTGCCAGTCGAGACAGGGCGAACACCGGGGAGCTGTTTTTT. Drawing the rest from reference TRBV19 and TRBJ2-2, the complete variable domain is DGGITQSPKYLFRKEGQNVTLSCEQNLNHDAMYWYRQDPGQGLRLIYYSQIVNDFQKGDIAEGYSVSREKKESFPLTVTSAQKNPTAFYLCASRDRANTGELFFGEGSRLTVL.

The V and J genes are TRBV5-1 and TRBJ2-3, with 8 positions matching TRBD1. This CDR3 has 15 amino acids. Germline assignment: CDR1 SGHRS and CDR2 YFSETQ. V dropped 6 bases and J dropped 2; count of bases not matched to a gene: 8. CDR3 sequence: CASMARDRLTDTQYF. CDR3 sequence (DNA): TGCGCCAGCATGGCCCGGGACAGGCTCACAGATACGCAGTATTTT.

The chain combines TRBV5-5 with TRBJ1-6; a weak D match, TRBD1 (6 bases). The CDR3 sequence is 15 residues long. The ends were cut back, 4 bases at V and 7 bases at J, with 15 bases in the middle. CDR1 is SGHKS, CDR2 YYEKEE, per germline (reference sequence). The CDR3 DNA is TGTGCCAGCAGCGCGACGACAGGCCGAAATTCACCCCTCCACTTT. It yields the protein CASSATTGRNSPLHF.

The V gene is TRBV30, the J gene TRBJ1-6; no clear D gene. The V end lost 4 bases, the J end lost 4 bases, and 8 bases lay between the germline ends. The CDR3 loop spans 13 amino acids. Germline-derived CDR1 and CDR2 are GTSNPN and SVGIG (reference sequence). CDR3 residues: CAWMRDYNSPLHF. The CDR3 coding sequence is TGTGCCTGGATGCGGGATTATAATTCACCCCTCCACTTT. Drawing the rest from reference TRBV30 and TRBJ1-6, the complete variable domain is SQTIHQWPATLVQPVGSPLSLECTVEGTSNPNLYWYRQAAGRGLQLLFYSVGIGQISSEVPQNLSASRPQDRQFILSSKKLLLSDSGFYLCAWMRDYNSPLHFGNGTRLTVT.

This chain joins TRBV11-2 and TRBJ2-7; TRBD1 is a possible D gene (6 bases). Trimming cost V 1 base and J 6 bases, with 13 bases left between them. The length of the CDR3 is 14 residues. Per germline, CDR1 SGHAT and CDR2 FQNNGV. The CDR3 loop reads CASSLGDTLREQYF. CDR3 nucleotide sequence: TGTGCCAGCAGCTTAGGGGACACCCTGCGCGAGCAGTACTTC.

The chain is built from TRBV30 and TRBJ2-1; a possible D gene is TRBD1 (5 bases). Germline V lookup: CDR1 GTSNPN, CDR2 SVGIG (reference sequence). The V gene lost 6 bases and the J gene lost 5 bases, with 14 bases spanning the gap. This CDR3 spans 13 amino acids. The CDR3 reads CACIKRTHNEQFF. CDR3 nucleotide sequence: TGTGCCTGCATTAAGAGGACACACAATGAGCAGTTCTTC.

This clone was found a few times. V is TRBV7-9 and J is TRBJ2-1; D is perhaps TRBD2 (5 bases). This CDR3 spans 15 amino acids. With 2 bases removed from V and 8 bases from J, the gap between germline ends came to 16 bases. Germline CDR1 SEHNR, CDR2 FQNEAQ (reference sequence). The CDR3 DNA is TGTGCCAGCAGCTTATGGGCGGGTAGTGGAGATGAGCAGTTCTTC. This gives the protein CASSLWAGSGDEQFF.

In regard to this clone: The junction shows a germline mismatch at one end, possibly a read error. The chain is built from TRBV7-7 and TRBJ2-5, with D possibly matching TRBD2 (6 bases). The germline gives CDR1 SSHAT, CDR2 FNYEAQ (reference sequence). The CDR3 spans 13 residues. The CDR3 coding sequence is TGTGCTAGCAGCTTACGGGAGAGGGAGACCCAGTACTTC. Protein product: CASSLRERETQYF.

The V call is TRBV4-2, the J call TRBJ2-1, with 12 positions matching TRBD2. V gave up 1 base and J gave up 4 bases; unmatched junction bases: 8. Germline V gene data show CDR1 as LGHNA and CDR2 as YNFKEQ. The CDR3 is 18 amino acids. The CDR3 DNA is TGTGCCAGCAGCCAAGTTTCTAGCGGGGGGGCGAGTTACAATGAGCAGTTCTTC. It translates to CASSQVSSGGASYNEQFF.

The chain recombines TRBV27 with TRBJ2-5; TRBD2 matches at 8 bases. The CDR3 has 15 residues. J was trimmed by 5 bases and V by 5 bases; bases with no gene match: 10. In germline, CDR1 is MNHEY, CDR2 SMNVEV (reference sequence). CDR3 DNA: TGTGCCAGCAGTCCTCCGCCGGGGGGGAGGGAGACCCAGTACTTC. Amino acid sequence: CASSPPPGGRETQYF.

CDR3 nucleotide sequence: TGTGCCAGCAGTGGAACAGGGGATTCGGCCAAAAACATTCAGTACTTC. It yields the protein CASSGTGDSAKNIQYF. The V and J genes are TRBV6-1 and TRBJ2-4; 7 nucleotides match TRBD1. CDR3 length: 16 residues. Germline CDR1 is MNHNS and CDR2 is SASEGT. The junction had 7 bases not matched to a gene; V was cut back by 4 bases and J by 1 base.

This clone was picked up many times. The rearrangement links TRBV2 to TRBJ1-2; 7 positions agree with TRBD1. Unmatched junction bases numbered 12, after V lost 9 bases and J lost 8 bases. CDR1 and CDR2 (germline): SNHLY, FYNNEI. This CDR3 has 13 amino acids. DNA of the CDR3: TGTGCCAGACGACAGGGAAGTGTGCGGGGCTACACCTTC. Amino acids: CARRQGSVRGYTF.